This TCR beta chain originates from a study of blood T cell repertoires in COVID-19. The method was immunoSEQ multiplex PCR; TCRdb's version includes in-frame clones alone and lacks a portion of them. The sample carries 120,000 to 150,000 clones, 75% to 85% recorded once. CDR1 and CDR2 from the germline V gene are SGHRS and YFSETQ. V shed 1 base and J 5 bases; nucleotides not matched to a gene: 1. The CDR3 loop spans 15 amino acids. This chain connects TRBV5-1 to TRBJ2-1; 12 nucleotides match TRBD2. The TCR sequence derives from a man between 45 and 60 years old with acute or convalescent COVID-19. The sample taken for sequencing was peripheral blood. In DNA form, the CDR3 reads TGCGCCAGCAGCTTGCGACTAGCGGGAGACAATGAGCAGTTCTTC. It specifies CASSLRLAGDNEQFF.